These 13 T cell receptor beta chains came from one sample sequenced in a study of technical replicates of blood from a few donors. Measured with immunoSEQ multiplex PCR; TCRdb has only the in-frame clones, and not every one. Among 74,000 or so clones listed, around 96% were seen once. The sample was T cells isolated from PBMCs. The source of these receptors is a human donor in good health.

The J gene is TRBJ2-7, the V gene TRBV5-1, with 9 bases matching TRBD1. V shed 5 bases and J 2 bases; nucleotides not matched to a gene: 2. This CDR3 is built from 13 residues. The germline V gene encodes CDR1 SGHRS and CDR2 YFSETQ. The chain's CDR3 is CASRRDRAYEQYF. DNA for the CDR3: TGCGCCAGCAGGAGGGACAGGGCCTACGAGCAGTACTTC.

The CDR3 loop is CASSPSGPSYEQYF. The CDR3 coding sequence is TGTGCCAGCAGCCCAAGCGGGCCTTCCTACGAGCAGTACTTC. This chain links TRBV7-2 with TRBJ2-7; D is perhaps TRBD2 (6 bases). Trimming left V 5 bases short and J 1 base short, with 12 bases between. Germline V gene data show CDR1 as SGHTA and CDR2 as FQGNSA. CDR3 length: 14 amino acids. Full variable domain (rest looked up from reference TRBV7-2 and TRBJ2-7): GAGVSQSPSNKVTEKGKDVELRCDPISGHTALYWYRQSLGQGLEFLIYFQGNSAPDKSGLPSDRFSAERTGGSVSTLTIQRTQQEDSAVYLCASSPSGPSYEQYFGPGTRLTVT.

V usage is TRBV6-5 and J usage is TRBJ2-1; TRBD2 might be the D (6 bases). CDR1 is MNHEY and CDR2 is SVGAGI in the germline V gene. Trimming took off 6 bases at V and 10 bases at J, with 22 bases between the two ends. The CDR3 consists of 15 residues. CDR3 DNA sequence: TGTGCCAGCAGACCCCGGGACTGGGGCTCAGGGGAGCAGTTCTTC. Protein: CASRPRDWGSGEQFF.

This chain connects TRBV19 to TRBJ2-7; 7 bases line up with TRBD1. The CDR3 contains 14 residues. V was clipped by 3 bases and J by 2 bases; unmatched bases: 4. Germline lookup yields CDR1 LNHDA and CDR2 SQIVND (reference sequence). CDR3 amino acids: CASSILDRAYEQYF. CDR3 DNA sequence: TGTGCCAGTAGTATTCTTGACAGGGCCTACGAGCAGTACTTC.

The chain combines TRBV7-9 with TRBJ2-7, with D possibly TRBD1 on 6 matching bases. Per the germline V gene, CDR1 is SEHNR and CDR2 is FQNEAQ (reference sequence). The CDR3 length is 15 residues. V gave up 4 bases and J gave up 3 bases, with 16 bases separating them. CDR3 sequence (DNA): TGTGCCAGCAGCTCCAACCGGGACACGAGCTACGAGCAGTACTTC. This gives the protein CASSSNRDTSYEQYF.

The chain links TRBV6-5 to TRBJ2-5, with D perhaps TRBD1 (6 bases). Trimming left V 10 bases short and J 4 bases short, with 13 bases between. The CDR3 sequence is 12 residues long. CDR1 and CDR2 from the germline V gene are MNHEY and SVGAGI. The CDR3 sequence is CATSIRGETQYF. The CDR3 nucleotides are TGTGCCACCTCAATCAGGGGAGAGACCCAGTACTTC.

The CDR3 spells CASSLSYRQGRVTEAFF. CDR3 coding DNA: TGTGCCAGCTCACTCTCGTATAGACAGGGTAGGGTCACTGAAGCTTTCTTT. The chain employs TRBV18 and TRBJ1-1; the match to TRBD1 covers 7 bases. V gave up 4 bases and J gave up 4 bases; unmatched junction bases: 15. This CDR3 spans 17 amino acids. Per germline, CDR1 KGHSH and CDR2 LQKENI.

The V gene is TRBV18, the J gene TRBJ2-6; D ambiguous. Deletions cut 6 bases from V and 2 bases from J, with 11 bases between. This CDR3 region has 15 residues. Germline V gene data show CDR1 as KGHSH and CDR2 as LQKENI. The DNA of the CDR3 is TGTGCCAGCTCGTCCGACAAGGCTGGGGCCAACGTCCTGACTTTC. It specifies CASSSDKAGANVLTF. Based on the CDR3 plus reference TRBV18 and TRBJ2-6, the full variable domain is NAGVMQNPRHLVRRRGQEARLRCSPMKGHSHVYWYRQLPEEGLKFMVYLQKENIIDESGMPKERFSAEFPKEGPSILRIQQVVRGDSAAYFCASSSDKAGANVLTFGAGSRLTVL.

This chain connects TRBV7-3 to TRBJ2-2, with 7 nucleotides matching TRBD1. With 5 bases clipped from V and 2 bases from J, the junction kept 11 bases outside the gene matches. The germline V gene has CDR1 SGHTA and CDR2 FQGTGA. CDR3 length: 17 residues. The CDR3 region is CASSIPRDRANTGELFF. Written as DNA, the CDR3 is TGTGCCAGCAGCATCCCCCGGGACAGAGCCAACACCGGGGAGCTGTTTTTT. The full variable domain, its missing parts supplied by reference TRBV7-3 and TRBJ2-2, is GAGVSQTPSNKVTEKGKYVELRCDPISGHTALYWYRQSLGQGPEFLIYFQGTGAADDSGLPNDRFFAVRPEGSVSTLKIQRTERGDSAVYLCASSIPRDRANTGELFFGEGSRLTVL.

The chain uses TRBV2 and TRBJ2-1, with D maybe TRBD2 (5 bases). V lost 7 bases, J lost 4 bases, and 14 bases lay in between. Looked up from germline, CDR1 is SNHLY and CDR2 is FYNNEI. The length of the CDR3 is 14 residues. The CDR3 sequence: CASMGVEMYNEQFF. The CDR3 nucleotides are TGTGCCAGCATGGGAGTTGAAATGTACAATGAGCAGTTCTTC.

The rearrangement joins TRBV27 to TRBJ2-1; TRBD2 matches at 7 bases. The CDR3 is 17 amino acids. With 0 bases clipped from V and 6 bases from J, the junction kept 11 bases outside the gene matches. From germline, CDR1 is MNHEY and CDR2 SMNVEV (reference sequence). The CDR3 region has the DNA TGTGCCAGCAGTTTATCGAGCCCTCGGGAGGTGATCAATGAGCAGTTCTTC. It specifies CASSLSSPREVINEQFF.

In DNA, the CDR3 is TGCGCCAGCAGTGAGTCGGAGGACTATCCCTACGAGCAGTACTTC. This codes for CASSESEDYPYEQYF. The chain combines TRBV10-1 with TRBJ2-7, with D possibly matching TRBD2 (6 bases). Germline CDR1 reads WNHNN; CDR2 reads SYGVQD (reference sequence). Trimming took off 0 bases at V and 2 bases at J, with 11 bases between the two ends. The CDR3 has 15 residues.

In regard to this clone: At one end the junction does not follow the germline gene, possibly because of a read error. The chain combines TRBV20-1 with TRBJ2-7, with D maybe TRBD1 (5 bases). The V gene's germline CDR1 is DFQATT and CDR2 SNEGSKA (reference sequence). CDR3 length: 11 amino acids. The CDR3 DNA reads TGCAGTGCAACAGGCTCCTCCGAGCAGTACTTC. As protein: CSATGSSEQYF.